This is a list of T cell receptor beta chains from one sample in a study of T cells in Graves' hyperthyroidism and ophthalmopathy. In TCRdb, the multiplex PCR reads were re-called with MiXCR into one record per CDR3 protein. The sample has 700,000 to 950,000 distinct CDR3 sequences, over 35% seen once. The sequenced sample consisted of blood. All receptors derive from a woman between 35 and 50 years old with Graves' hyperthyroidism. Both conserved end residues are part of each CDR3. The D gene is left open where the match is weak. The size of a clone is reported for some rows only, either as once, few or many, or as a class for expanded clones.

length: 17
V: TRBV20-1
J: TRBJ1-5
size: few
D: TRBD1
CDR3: CSANTQGAGGSNQPQHF
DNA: TGCAGTGCTAACACACAGGGGGCCGGGGGGAGCAATCAGCCCCAGCATTTT

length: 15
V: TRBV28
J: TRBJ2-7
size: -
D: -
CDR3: CASSFWAGNTYEQYF
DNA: TGTGCCAGCAGTTTTTGGGCAGGGAATACCTACGAGCAGTACTTC

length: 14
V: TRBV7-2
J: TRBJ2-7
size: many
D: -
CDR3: CASSLALARDEQYF
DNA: TGTGCCAGCAGCTTAGCGCTTGCACGGGACGAGCAGTACTTC

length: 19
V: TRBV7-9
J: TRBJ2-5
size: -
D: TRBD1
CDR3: CASSLAGGQGSAFGETQYF
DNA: TGTGCCAGCAGCTTAGCGGGAGGACAGGGGTCGGCGTTTGGAGAGACCCAGTACTTC

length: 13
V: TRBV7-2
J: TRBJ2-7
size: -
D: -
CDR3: CASSLQDRYEQYF
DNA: TGTGCCAGCAGCCTACAGGACCGCTACGAGCAGTACTTC

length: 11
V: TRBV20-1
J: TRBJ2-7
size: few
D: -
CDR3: CSASVPGVGYF
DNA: TGCAGTGCTAGCGTCCCAGGAGTTGGGTACTTC

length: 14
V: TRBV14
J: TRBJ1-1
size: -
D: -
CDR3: CASSQDARVTEAFF
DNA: TGTGCCAGCAGCCAAGATGCGAGGGTCACTGAAGCTTTCTTT

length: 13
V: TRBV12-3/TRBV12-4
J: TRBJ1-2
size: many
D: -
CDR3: CASTPSALDGYTF
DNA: TGTGCCAGCACCCCCTCTGCGCTGGATGGCTACACCTTC

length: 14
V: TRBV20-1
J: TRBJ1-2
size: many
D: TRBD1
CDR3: CSAETGGDSGGYTF
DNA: TGCAGTGCGGAAACAGGGGGCGACTCCGGTGGCTACACCTTC

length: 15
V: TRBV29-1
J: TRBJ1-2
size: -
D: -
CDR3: CSVEEGGSMIYGYTF
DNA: TGCAGCGTTGAAGAAGGCGGGTCAATGATCTATGGCTACACCTTC

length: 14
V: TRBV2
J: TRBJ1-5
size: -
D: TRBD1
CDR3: CASSDGQGAGIQHF
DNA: TGTGCCAGCAGTGACGGACAGGGCGCCGGCATCCAGCATTTT

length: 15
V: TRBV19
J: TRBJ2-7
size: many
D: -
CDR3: CASSRQPFVSYEQYF
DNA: TGTGCCAGTAGTAGACAGCCCTTCGTGAGTTACGAGCAGTACTTC

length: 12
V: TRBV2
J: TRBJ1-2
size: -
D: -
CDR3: CARETGGDGYTF
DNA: TGTGCTAGAGAGACGGGGGGCGATGGCTACACCTTC

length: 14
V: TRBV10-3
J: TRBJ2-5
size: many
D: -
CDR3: CAISSADSEETQYF
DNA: TGTGCCATCAGTTCAGCGGACAGTGAAGAGACCCAGTACTTC

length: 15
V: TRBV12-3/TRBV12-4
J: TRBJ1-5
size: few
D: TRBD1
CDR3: CASSLGQAFNQPQHF
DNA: TGTGCCAGCAGCCTAGGACAGGCGTTCAATCAGCCCCAGCATTTT

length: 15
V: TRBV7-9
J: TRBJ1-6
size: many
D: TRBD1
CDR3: CASSLEGTGVSPLHF
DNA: TGTGCCAGCAGCTTAGAGGGGACAGGGGTTTCACCCCTCCACTTT

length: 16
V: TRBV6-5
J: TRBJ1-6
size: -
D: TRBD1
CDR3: CASSPPDRAGNSPLHF
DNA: TGTGCCAGCAGCCCCCCCGACAGGGCCGGGAATTCACCCCTCCACTTT

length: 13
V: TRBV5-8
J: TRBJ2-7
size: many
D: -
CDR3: CASRTDSTGEQYF
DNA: TGTGCCAGCAGAACAGACAGTACCGGGGAGCAGTACTTC

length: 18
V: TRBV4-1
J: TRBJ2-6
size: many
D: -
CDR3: CASSHSKSGVTGANVLTF
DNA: TGCGCCAGCAGCCATTCCAAATCAGGGGTGACTGGGGCCAACGTCCTGACTTTC

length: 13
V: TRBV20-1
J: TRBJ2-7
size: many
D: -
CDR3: CSARADTFSEQYF
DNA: TGCAGTGCTAGAGCGGACACCTTTAGTGAGCAGTACTTC

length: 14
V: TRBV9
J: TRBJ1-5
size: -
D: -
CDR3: CASSVTSTGQPQHF
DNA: TGTGCCAGCAGCGTAACCTCGACAGGACAGCCCCAGCATTTT

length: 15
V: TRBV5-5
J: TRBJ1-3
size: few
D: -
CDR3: CASSPTGPSGNTIYF
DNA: TGTGCCAGCAGCCCTACAGGGCCCTCTGGAAACACCATATATTTT

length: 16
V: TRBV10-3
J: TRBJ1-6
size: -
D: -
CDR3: CANSYRPGWMDSPLHF
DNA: TGTGCCAACAGTTATCGGCCAGGGTGGATGGATTCACCCCTCCACTTT

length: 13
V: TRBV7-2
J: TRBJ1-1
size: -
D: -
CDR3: CASRPDMGAEAFF
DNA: TGTGCCAGCCGCCCAGACATGGGGGCTGAAGCTTTCTTT